The 28 T cell receptor beta chains in this list originate from one sample, sequenced in a study of CD8 T cells in ankylosing spondylitis. TCRdb used MiXCR to reprocess the 5' RACE reads, holding one entry per CDR3 protein. The sample consists of some 180,000 distinct CDR3 sequences, over 15% of them appearing once. The specimen sequenced was blood, either unsorted or a sorted T cell fraction (not recorded which). Receptor source: a male donor aged 5-29 years with ankylosing spondylitis or in good health (not recorded which).

There are many counts of this clonotype. The chain has TRBV30 and TRBJ2-7, with 8 positions matching TRBD2. From germline, CDR1 is GTSNPN and CDR2 SVGIG (reference sequence). V dropped 8 bases and J dropped 0; count of bases not matched to a gene: 3. This CDR3 has 12 amino acids. CDR3 sequence (DNA): TGTGCCGGGCGGGGGGACTCCTACGAGCAGTACTTC. Its protein is CAGRGDSYEQYF.

V and J are TRBV29-1 and TRBJ2-2; 8 positions agree with TRBD2. In germline, CDR1 is SQVTM, CDR2 ANQGSEA. Unmatched junction bases numbered 13, after V lost 8 bases and J lost 8 bases. The CDR3 has 14 residues. Here the CDR3 DNA reads TGCAGCAAAGATGGACTAGCCGGGGTGGGGGAGCTGTTTTTT. Translated, it gives CSKDGLAGVGELFF.

This clonotype was seen many times. The genes are TRBV5-4 and TRBJ2-5, with D perhaps TRBD1 (5 bases). The CDR3 runs to 15 residues. The V and J ends lost 4 bases and 0 bases respectively, with 13 bases between them. Germline loops: CDR1 SGHNT, CDR2 YYREEE (reference sequence). This CDR3 reads CASSIDSKYQETQYF. The CDR3 bases are TGTGCCAGCAGCATAGACAGCAAGTACCAAGAGACCCAGTACTTC.

Many counts were recorded for this clonotype. J is TRBJ2-1 and V is TRBV12-3 or TRBV12-4; TRBD1 matches 8 bases. V gave up 6 bases and J gave up 5 bases; unmatched junction bases: 0. This CDR3 contains 12 residues. The CDR3: CASRTGDNEQFF. CDR3 nucleotide sequence: TGTGCCAGCAGGACAGGGGACAATGAGCAGTTCTTC.

This clonotype was recorded many times. The chain links TRBV7-9 to TRBJ2-7, with TRBD2 identical over 13 bases. Germline V CDR1 and CDR2: SEHNR, FQNEAQ (reference sequence). The junction had 6 bases not matched to a gene; V was cut back by 5 bases and J by 2 bases. This CDR3 has 16 residues. DNA for the CDR3: TGTGCCAGCAGCCCGACTAGCGGGAGGCTCGCCTACGAGCAGTACTTC. Amino acids: CASSPTSGRLAYEQYF.

At least ten counts were recorded for this clonotype. The gene calls are TRBV6-6 and TRBJ2-7; TRBD2 is a possible D gene (5 bases). Germline CDR1 and CDR2: MNHNY and SVGAGI (reference sequence). V shed 6 bases and J shed 0 bases, with 12 bases lying between them. This CDR3 spans 14 amino acids. Written as DNA, the CDR3 is TGTGCCAGCAGGGCGAGCGGTTCCTCCTACGAGCAGTACTTC. The encoded protein is CASRASGSSYEQYF.

V and J are TRBV27 and TRBJ2-6; no clear D gene. The CDR3 length is 16 residues. Deletions cut 2 bases from V and 1 base from J, with 9 bases between. Germline CDR1 MNHEY, CDR2 SMNVEV (reference sequence). CDR3 DNA: TGTGCCAGCAGTTTAAGGTCGGCTTCTGGGGCCAACGTCCTGACTTTC. Translation: CASSLRSASGANVLTF.

In this sample, this clonotype turned up many times. CDR3 sequence reads: CASSPDAAGRLDDEQYF. CDR3 in DNA: TGTGCCAGCTCACCTGATGCGGCGGGACGGTTAGATGACGAGCAGTACTTC. The V call is TRBV18, the J call TRBJ2-7, with D possibly TRBD2 on 6 matching bases. Per the germline V gene, CDR1 is KGHSH and CDR2 is LQKENI. Between the trimmed V and J ends, which lost 3 bases and 5 bases, there was a span of 23 bases. This CDR3 has 17 residues.

This clonotype has at least ten counts. J is TRBJ2-1 and V is TRBV24-1; 10 bases match TRBD1. Germline assignment: CDR1 KGHDR and CDR2 SFDVKD. The CDR3 is 17 residues long. The ends lost 0 bases at V and 4 bases at J; junction bases unmatched: 5. The CDR3 region is CATSDLHRTGGYNEQFF. The CDR3 DNA follows: TGTGCCACCAGTGATTTGCATCGGACAGGGGGGTACAATGAGCAGTTCTTC.

This clonotype was counted ten times or more. The chain links TRBV15 to TRBJ2-6, with D perhaps matching TRBD1 (6 bases). The V end lost 3 bases, the J end lost 0 bases, and 9 bases lay between the germline ends. The CDR3 is 16 amino acids. Germline-derived CDR1 and CDR2 are LNHNV and YYDKDF (reference sequence). The DNA for the CDR3 is TGTGCCACCAGCAGGGACAGCGGCTCTGGGGCCAACGTCCTGACTTTC. Its translation is CATSRDSGSGANVLTF.

The chain joins TRBV7-2 to TRBJ2-5, with 8 bases matching TRBD2. V gave up 2 bases and J gave up 4 bases; unmatched junction bases: 3. The CDR3 runs 14 residues. The germline CDR1 and CDR2 sequences are SGHTA and FQGNSA. CDR3 bases: TGTGCCAGCAGCTTAAGCGGGAGTAGAGAGACCCAGTACTTC. Protein sequence: CASSLSGSRETQYF.

This clonotype was seen ten or more times. The V gene is TRBV6-2 or TRBV6-3, the J gene TRBJ1-2, with a tentative D call TRBD1 (6 bases). Trimming removed 6 bases at V and 2 bases at J, with 10 bases between. This CDR3 spans 13 amino acids. CDR1 and CDR2 (germline): MNHEY, SVGEGT. In nucleotides, the CDR3 is TGTGCCAGCAGAACAGGGACAAACTATGGCTACACCTTC. The encoded protein is CASRTGTNYGYTF.

This clonotype was detected many times. V and J are TRBV12-3 or TRBV12-4 and TRBJ2-1; possible D gene TRBD2, 5 bases. Trimming stripped 6 bases from V and 9 bases from J, with 9 bases between. This CDR3 has 11 residues. CDR3 nucleotide sequence: TGTGCCAGCAGCCAAGGACTTGAGCAGTTCTTC. Protein: CASSQGLEQFF.

The table lists this clonotype with many counts. This chain uses TRBV5-1 with TRBJ1-1; D unclear. CDR3 length equals 13 residues. V lost 5 bases and J 4 bases, leaving 12 bases between the germline ends. Germline V CDR1 and CDR2: SGHRS, YFSETQ. The CDR3 is CASRPSFGTEAFF. Here the CDR3 DNA reads TGCGCCAGCAGACCCTCATTTGGCACTGAAGCTTTCTTT.

The table lists this clonotype with many counts. The V and J genes are TRBV5-1 and TRBJ2-7; D is ambiguous. CDR3 length: 14 amino acids. The germline V gene has CDR1 SGHRS and CDR2 YFSETQ. V was clipped by 4 bases and J by 1 base, with 12 bases between them. The CDR3 spells CASSEQPTSYEQYV. The CDR3 nucleotides read TGCGCCAGCAGCGAACAGCCTACGTCCTACGAGCAGTACGTC.

The V and J genes are TRBV18 and TRBJ2-3; D uncertain. V lost 2 bases to trimming and J lost 3 bases, with 12 bases between them. The CDR3 sequence is 15 residues long. CDR1 is KGHSH, CDR2 LQKENI, per germline. The CDR3, as DNA: TGTGCCAGCTCACCAGTTGGACGGTTGACAGATACGCAGTATTTT. Its protein product is CASSPVGRLTDTQYF.

The V and J genes are TRBV7-9 and TRBJ2-5; TRBD2 matches 7 bases. The CDR3 covers 14 residues. Germline V gene lookup returns CDR1 SEHNR and CDR2 FQNEAQ (reference sequence). V trimming: 5 bases; J trimming: 1 base; junction bases outside the gene matches: 4. CDR3 nucleotide sequence: TGTGCCAGCAGCGCTCCTAGCGGCCAAGAGACCCAGTACTTC. Its protein is CASSAPSGQETQYF.

This clonotype was seen repeatedly, ten times or more. This chain connects TRBV5-1 to TRBJ1-1; D is perhaps TRBD1 (6 bases). Per germline, CDR1 SGHRS and CDR2 YFSETQ. This CDR3 is 13 amino acids long. The ends were cut back, 4 bases at V and 4 bases at J, with 11 bases in the middle. The chain's CDR3 is CASSTPGATEAFF. CDR3 in DNA: TGCGCCAGCAGCACCCCAGGGGCCACTGAAGCTTTCTTT.

Many counts were recorded for this clonotype. The chain has TRBV4-3 and TRBJ1-1; D remains unclear. CDR1 LGHNA and CDR2 YSLEER come from the germline V gene. CDR3 length: 15 amino acids. V shed 2 bases and J shed 3 bases, with 13 bases lying between them. Written as DNA, the CDR3 is TGCGCCAGCAGCCAAACTCAGGATGGGGACACTGAAGCTTTCTTT. Protein sequence: CASSQTQDGDTEAFF.

This clonotype was seen at least ten times. The rearrangement uses TRBV20-1 and TRBJ2-1; TRBD2 aligns across 9 bases. The CDR3 loop spans 10 amino acids. Germline loops: CDR1 DFQATT, CDR2 SNEGSKA (reference sequence). CDR3 amino acids: CGIAGVEQFF. DNA for the CDR3: TGCGGTATAGCGGGAGTTGAGCAGTTCTTC.

The V and J genes are TRBV29-1 and TRBJ2-1; unclear D gene. Looked up from germline, CDR1 is SQVTM and CDR2 is ANQGSEA. V gave up 7 bases and J gave up 6 bases, with 16 bases separating them. There are 13 residues in the CDR3. The CDR3 nucleotides are TGCAGCGCAGACACGACTGCCGTCAATGAGCAGTTCTTC. It is translated as CSADTTAVNEQFF.

This clonotype was detected many times. The genes are TRBV6-2 or TRBV6-3 and TRBJ2-7, with TRBD2 matching 14 bases. From germline, CDR1 is MNHEY and CDR2 SVGEGT. The CDR3 runs 19 residues. V trimming: 5 bases; J trimming: 5 bases; junction bases outside the gene matches: 17. The CDR3 protein is CASSPRPGTSGSVGHEQYF. The CDR3 nucleotides are TGTGCCAGCAGTCCCCGTCCCGGGACTAGCGGGAGCGTAGGCCACGAGCAGTACTTC.

This clonotype has a count of ten or more. The chain carries TRBV15 and TRBJ1-5; TRBD1 is a possible D gene (6 bases). V was trimmed by 5 bases and J by 8 bases, leaving 16 bases between them. The CDR3 has 14 amino acids. Germline values: CDR1 LNHNV, CDR2 YYDKDF (reference sequence). As DNA, the CDR3 is TGTGCCACCAGCGGATACAGGGTCGCGGAGCCCCAGCATTTT. It encodes CATSGYRVAEPQHF.

In its sample, this clonotype was seen many times. CDR3 loop: CASSFWGSPGELFF. DNA for the CDR3: TGTGCCAGCAGCTTTTGGGGGAGCCCCGGGGAGCTGTTTTTT. V and J are TRBV11-2 and TRBJ2-2; D may be TRBD1 or TRBD2 (5 bases each). In germline, CDR1 is SGHAT, CDR2 FQNNGV. V dropped 3 bases and J dropped 6 bases, with 11 bases sitting between them. The CDR3 contains 14 residues.

This clonotype was found many times. The rearrangement joins TRBV5-5 to TRBJ2-1; 10 nucleotides line up with TRBD2. The CDR3 is 19 residues long. CDR1 SGHKS and CDR2 YYEKEE come from the germline V gene (reference sequence). J was trimmed by 2 bases and V by 3 bases; bases with no gene match: 14. The CDR3 DNA reads TGTGCCAGCAGCTCGACTCCGCAACTAGCGGGATATACCTACAATGAGCAGTTCTTC. It translates to CASSSTPQLAGYTYNEQFF.

This clonotype came up many times. This sequence joins TRBV20-1 and TRBJ2-5; 7 bases align to TRBD2. CDR3 length: 17 amino acids. V was clipped by 1 base and J by 1 base; unmatched bases: 12. Germline V gene lookup returns CDR1 DFQATT and CDR2 SNEGSKA (reference sequence). The CDR3 nucleotides are TGCAGTGCTAGAGTTGAGGGCCTAGCGGCTATCCAAGAGACCCAGTACTTC. Translated: CSARVEGLAAIQETQYF.

There are many counts of this clonotype. The rearrangement uses TRBV7-2 and TRBJ2-1; 10 bases fit TRBD1. The germline V gene has CDR1 SGHTA and CDR2 FQGNSA. Trimming at V came to 5 bases and at J to 3 bases, leaving 1 base not matched to a gene. The CDR3 is 14 residues long. The CDR3 coding sequence is TGTGCCAGCAGCAGGGACAGGGGCTACAATGAGCAGTTCTTC. This sequence encodes CASSRDRGYNEQFF.

About this clonotype itself: The conserved phenylalanine or tryptophan normally closing the CDR3 is absent here, so this likely arose from a read error. V usage is TRBV27 and J usage is TRBJ2-3; D may be TRBD2 (5 bases). The germline V gene encodes CDR1 MNHEY and CDR2 SMNVEV (reference sequence). The CDR3 is 14 residues long. The germline V and J ends were trimmed by 7 bases and 5 bases, with 16 bases remaining between them. The CDR3 protein is CASTPGGRIDTQYY. CDR3 bases: TGTGCCAGCACCCCGGGTGGGAGAATAGATACGCAGTATTAT.